Described below is a single T cell receptor beta chain sequence and its context. Its antigen remains unknown. The data belong to a study of cytomegalovirus exposure and HLA in healthy donors. Study results and limitations: A subsequent analysis found that TCR clusters from the first cohort also tended to co-occur in the 90 to 150 validation repertoires, with 90% to 95% of cluster scores above 0.

Only in-frame clones appear in the TCRdb table, and some are missing; sequencing was by immunoSEQ multiplex PCR. The sample carries 150,000 to 200,000 clones, 80% to 85% recorded once. The approximately 120-subject validation cohort, separate from the approximately 660-subject first cohort, included the donors. This sequence originates from a woman between 18 and 29 years old in good health and CMV-seropositive. Sequencing was performed on PBMCs.

As DNA, the CDR3 is TGTGCCAGCAGCCCGCCGTCAGTTGTCTCTTTCTTCCAGCCCCAGCATTTT. Protein: CASSPPSVVSFFQPQHF. The V call is TRBV28, the J call TRBJ1-5; D not resolved. The CDR3 runs to 17 residues. The germline gives CDR1 MDHEN, CDR2 SYDVKM. Trimming took off 6 bases at V and 7 bases at J, with 25 bases between the two ends.